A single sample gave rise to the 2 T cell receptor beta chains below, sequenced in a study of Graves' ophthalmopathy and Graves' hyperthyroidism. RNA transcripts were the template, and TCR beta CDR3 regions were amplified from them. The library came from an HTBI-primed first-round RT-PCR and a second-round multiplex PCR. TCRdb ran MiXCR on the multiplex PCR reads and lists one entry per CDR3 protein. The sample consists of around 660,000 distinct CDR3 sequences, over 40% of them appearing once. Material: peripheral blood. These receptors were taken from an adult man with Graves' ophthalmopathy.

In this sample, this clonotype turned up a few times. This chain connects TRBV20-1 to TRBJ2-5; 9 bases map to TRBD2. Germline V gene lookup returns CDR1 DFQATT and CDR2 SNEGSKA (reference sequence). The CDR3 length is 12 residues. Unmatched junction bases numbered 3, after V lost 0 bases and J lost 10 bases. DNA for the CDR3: TGCAGTGCTAGAGATTGGCGGGAGGGCCAGTACTTC. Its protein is CSARDWREGQYF.

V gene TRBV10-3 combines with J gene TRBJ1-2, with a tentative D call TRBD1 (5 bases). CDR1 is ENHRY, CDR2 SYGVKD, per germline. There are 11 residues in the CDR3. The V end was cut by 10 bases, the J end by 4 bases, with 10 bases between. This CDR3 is CATGGTYGYTF. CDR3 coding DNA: TGTGCCACGGGTGGGACCTATGGCTACACCTTC.